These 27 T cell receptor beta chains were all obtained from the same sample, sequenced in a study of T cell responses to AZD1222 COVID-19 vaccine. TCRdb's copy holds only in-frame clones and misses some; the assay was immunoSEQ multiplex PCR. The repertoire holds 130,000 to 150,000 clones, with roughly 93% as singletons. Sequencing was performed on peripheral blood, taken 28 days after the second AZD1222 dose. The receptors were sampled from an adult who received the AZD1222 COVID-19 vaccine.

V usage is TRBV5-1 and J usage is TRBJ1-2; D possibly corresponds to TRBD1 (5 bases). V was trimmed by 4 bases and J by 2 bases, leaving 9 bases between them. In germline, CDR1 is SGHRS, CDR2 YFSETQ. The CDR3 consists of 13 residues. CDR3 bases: TGCGCCAGCAGCAATAACAGGAACTATGGCTACACCTTC. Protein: CASSNNRNYGYTF.

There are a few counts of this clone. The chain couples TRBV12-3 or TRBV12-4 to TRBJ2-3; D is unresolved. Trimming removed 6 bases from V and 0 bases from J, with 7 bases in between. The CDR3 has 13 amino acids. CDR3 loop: CASRETSTDTQYF. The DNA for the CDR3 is TGTGCCAGCAGAGAAACTAGCACAGATACGCAGTATTTT.

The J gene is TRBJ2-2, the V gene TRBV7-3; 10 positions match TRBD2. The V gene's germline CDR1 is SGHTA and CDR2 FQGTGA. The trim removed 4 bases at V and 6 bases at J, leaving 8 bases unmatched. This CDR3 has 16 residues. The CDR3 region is CASSSTSGVGAGELFF. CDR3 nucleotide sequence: TGTGCCAGCAGCTCCACTAGCGGGGTAGGAGCCGGGGAGCTGTTTTTT.

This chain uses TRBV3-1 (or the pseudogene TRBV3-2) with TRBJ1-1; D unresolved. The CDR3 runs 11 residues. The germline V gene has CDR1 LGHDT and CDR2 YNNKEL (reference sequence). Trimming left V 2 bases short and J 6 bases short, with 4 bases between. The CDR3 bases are TGTGCCAGCAGCCAATCGGCTGAAGCTTTCTTT. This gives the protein CASSQSAEAFF.

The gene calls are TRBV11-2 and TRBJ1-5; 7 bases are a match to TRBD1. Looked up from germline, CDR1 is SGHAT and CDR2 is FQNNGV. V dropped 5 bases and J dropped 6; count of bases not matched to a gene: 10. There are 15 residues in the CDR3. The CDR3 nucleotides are TGTGCCAGCAGCCCCACGACAGGGAGCGGTCAGCCCCAGCATTTT. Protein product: CASSPTTGSGQPQHF. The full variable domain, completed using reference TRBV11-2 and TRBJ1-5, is EAGVAQSPRYKIIEKRQSVAFWCNPISGHATLYWYQQILGQGPKLLIQFQNNGVVDDSQLPKDRFSAERLKGVDSTLKIQPAKLEDSAVYLCASSPTTGSGQPQHFGDGTRLSIL.

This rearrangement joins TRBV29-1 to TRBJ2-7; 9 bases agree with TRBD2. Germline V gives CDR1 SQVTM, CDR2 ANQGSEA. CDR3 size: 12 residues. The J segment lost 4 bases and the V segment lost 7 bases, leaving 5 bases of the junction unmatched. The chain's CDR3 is CSAVGLAYEQYF. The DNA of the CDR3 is TGCAGCGCCGTAGGACTAGCGTACGAGCAGTACTTC.

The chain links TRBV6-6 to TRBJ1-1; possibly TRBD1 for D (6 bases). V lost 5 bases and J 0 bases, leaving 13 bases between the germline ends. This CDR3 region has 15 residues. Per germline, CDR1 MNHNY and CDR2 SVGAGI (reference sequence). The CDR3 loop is CASSPQGRLNTEAFF. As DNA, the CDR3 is TGTGCCAGCAGTCCACAGGGCAGATTGAACACTGAAGCTTTCTTT.

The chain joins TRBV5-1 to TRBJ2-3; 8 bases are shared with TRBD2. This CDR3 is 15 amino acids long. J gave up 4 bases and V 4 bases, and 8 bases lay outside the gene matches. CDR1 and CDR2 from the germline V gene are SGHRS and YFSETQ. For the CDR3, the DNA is TGCGCCAGCAGCCCCCCGGGGGGGCTCTCAGATACGCAGTATTTT. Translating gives CASSPPGGLSDTQYF.

The CDR3 here is CASSQPKDGQSNEKLFF. The DNA for the CDR3 is TGCGCCAGCAGCCAACCCAAAGACGGGCAATCTAATGAAAAACTGTTTTTT. The chain combines TRBV4-1 with TRBJ1-4; no firm D call. Trimming left V 2 bases short and J 3 bases short, with 16 bases between. Germline values: CDR1 MGHRA, CDR2 YSYEKL. The CDR3 extends over 17 amino acids.

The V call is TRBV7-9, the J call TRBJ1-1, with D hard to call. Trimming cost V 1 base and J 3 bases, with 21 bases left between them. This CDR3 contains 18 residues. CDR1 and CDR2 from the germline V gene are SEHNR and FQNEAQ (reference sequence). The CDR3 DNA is TGTGCCAGCAGCTTAGTTGCCCGTGGTCGCGAAGGGTACACTGAAGCTTTCTTT. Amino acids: CASSLVARGREGYTEAFF.

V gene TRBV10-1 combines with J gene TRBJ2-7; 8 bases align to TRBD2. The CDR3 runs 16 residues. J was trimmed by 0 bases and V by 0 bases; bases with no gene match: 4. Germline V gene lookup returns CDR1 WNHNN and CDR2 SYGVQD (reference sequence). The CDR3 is CASSESRGGSSYEQYF. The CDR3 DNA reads TGCGCCAGCAGTGAGTCTCGGGGGGGAAGCTCCTACGAGCAGTACTTC.

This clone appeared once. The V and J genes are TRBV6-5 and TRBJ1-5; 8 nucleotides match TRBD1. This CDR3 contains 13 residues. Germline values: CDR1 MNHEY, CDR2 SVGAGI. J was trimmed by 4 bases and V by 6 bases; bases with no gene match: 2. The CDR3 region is CASSRQGNQPQHF. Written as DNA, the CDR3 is TGTGCCAGCAGCCGACAGGGGAATCAGCCCCAGCATTTT.

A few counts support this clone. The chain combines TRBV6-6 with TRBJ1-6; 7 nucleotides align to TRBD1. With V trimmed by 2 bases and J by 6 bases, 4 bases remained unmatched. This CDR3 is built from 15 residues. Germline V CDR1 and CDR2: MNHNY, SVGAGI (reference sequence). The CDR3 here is CASSYKGQSNSPLHF. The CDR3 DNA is TGTGCCAGCAGTTACAAGGGACAGAGTAATTCACCCCTCCACTTT.

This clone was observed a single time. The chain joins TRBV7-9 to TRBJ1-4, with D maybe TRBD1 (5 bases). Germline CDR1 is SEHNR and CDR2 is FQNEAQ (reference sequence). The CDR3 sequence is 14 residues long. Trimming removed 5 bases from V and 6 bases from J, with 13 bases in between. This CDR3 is CASSRTGGDEKLFF. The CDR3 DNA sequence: TGTGCCAGCAGCCGGACGGGAGGGGATGAAAAACTGTTTTTT.

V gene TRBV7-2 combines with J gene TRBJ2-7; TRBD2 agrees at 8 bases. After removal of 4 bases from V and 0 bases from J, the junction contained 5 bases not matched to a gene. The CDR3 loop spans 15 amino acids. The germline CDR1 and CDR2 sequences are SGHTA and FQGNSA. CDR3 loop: CASSSAGGVSYEQYF. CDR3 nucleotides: TGTGCCAGCAGCTCCGCCGGGGGGGTCTCCTACGAGCAGTACTTC.

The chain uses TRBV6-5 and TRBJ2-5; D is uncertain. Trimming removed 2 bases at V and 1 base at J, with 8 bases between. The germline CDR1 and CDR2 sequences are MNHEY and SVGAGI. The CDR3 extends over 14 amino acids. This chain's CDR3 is CASSYTRTQETQYF. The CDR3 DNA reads TGTGCCAGCAGTTACACGAGAACCCAAGAGACCCAGTACTTC.

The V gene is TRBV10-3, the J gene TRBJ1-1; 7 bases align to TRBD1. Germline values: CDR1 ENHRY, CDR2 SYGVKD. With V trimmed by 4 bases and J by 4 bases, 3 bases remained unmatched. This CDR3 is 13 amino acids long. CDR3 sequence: CAISGQGGTEAFF. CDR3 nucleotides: TGTGCCATCAGTGGCCAGGGGGGCACTGAAGCTTTCTTT.

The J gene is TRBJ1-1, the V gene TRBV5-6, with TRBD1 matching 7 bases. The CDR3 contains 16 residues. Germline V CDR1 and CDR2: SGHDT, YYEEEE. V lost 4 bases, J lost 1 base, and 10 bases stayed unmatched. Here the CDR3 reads CASSRDWDSWNTEAFF. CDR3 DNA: TGTGCCAGCAGCAGGGACTGGGACAGCTGGAACACTGAAGCTTTCTTT. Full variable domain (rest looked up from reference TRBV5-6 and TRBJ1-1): DAGVTQSPTHLIKTRGQQVTLRCSPKSGHDTVSWYQQALGQGPQFIFQYYEEEERQRGNFPDRFSGHQFPNYSSELNVNALLLGDSALYLCASSRDWDSWNTEAFFGQGTRLTVV.

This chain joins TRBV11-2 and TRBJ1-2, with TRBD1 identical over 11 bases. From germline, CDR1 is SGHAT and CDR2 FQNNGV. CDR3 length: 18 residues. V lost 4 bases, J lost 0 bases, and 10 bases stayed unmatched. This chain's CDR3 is CASSWARDRGGTNYGYTF. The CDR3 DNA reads TGTGCCAGCAGCTGGGCCCGGGACAGGGGGGGCACTAACTATGGCTACACCTTC. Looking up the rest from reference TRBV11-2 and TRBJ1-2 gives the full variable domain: EAGVAQSPRYKIIEKRQSVAFWCNPISGHATLYWYQQILGQGPKLLIQFQNNGVVDDSQLPKDRFSAERLKGVDSTLKIQPAKLEDSAVYLCASSWARDRGGTNYGYTFGSGTRLTVV.

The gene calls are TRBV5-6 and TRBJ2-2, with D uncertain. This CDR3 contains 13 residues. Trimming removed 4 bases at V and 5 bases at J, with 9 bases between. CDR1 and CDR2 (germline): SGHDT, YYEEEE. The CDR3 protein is CASSPSLTGELFF. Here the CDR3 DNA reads TGTGCCAGCAGCCCATCGTTAACCGGGGAGCTGTTTTTT.

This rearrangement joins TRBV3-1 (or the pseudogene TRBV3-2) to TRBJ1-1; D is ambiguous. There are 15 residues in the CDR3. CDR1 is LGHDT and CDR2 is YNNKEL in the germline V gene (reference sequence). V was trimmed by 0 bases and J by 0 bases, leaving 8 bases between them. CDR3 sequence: CASSQDSNLNTEAFF. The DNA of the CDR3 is TGTGCCAGCAGCCAAGACAGCAATTTGAACACTGAAGCTTTCTTT.

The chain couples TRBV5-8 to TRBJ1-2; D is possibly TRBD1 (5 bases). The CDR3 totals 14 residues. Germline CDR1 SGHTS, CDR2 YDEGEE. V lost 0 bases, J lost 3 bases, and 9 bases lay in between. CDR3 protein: CASSLDGGDYGYTF. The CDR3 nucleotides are TGTGCCAGCAGCTTGGACGGGGGTGACTATGGCTACACCTTC.

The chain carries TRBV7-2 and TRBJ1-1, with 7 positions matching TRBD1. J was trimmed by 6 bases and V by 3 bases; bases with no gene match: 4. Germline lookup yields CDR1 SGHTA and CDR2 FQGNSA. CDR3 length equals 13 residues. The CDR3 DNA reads TGTGCCAGCAGCTTTCACAGGGGATCTGAAGCTTTCTTT. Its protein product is CASSFHRGSEAFF.

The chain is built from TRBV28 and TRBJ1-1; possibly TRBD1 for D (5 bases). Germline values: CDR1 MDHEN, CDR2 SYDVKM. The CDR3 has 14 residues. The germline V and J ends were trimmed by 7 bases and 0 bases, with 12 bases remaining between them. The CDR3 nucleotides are TGTGCCAGCACCCCCGGGGGTGTGAACACTGAAGCTTTCTTT. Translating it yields CASTPGGVNTEAFF.

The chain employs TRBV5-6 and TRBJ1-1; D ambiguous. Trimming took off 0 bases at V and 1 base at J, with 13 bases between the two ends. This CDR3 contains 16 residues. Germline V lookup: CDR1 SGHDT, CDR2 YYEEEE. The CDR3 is CASSLEGIRSNTEAFF. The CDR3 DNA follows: TGTGCCAGCAGCTTGGAAGGGATCCGGTCGAACACTGAAGCTTTCTTT.

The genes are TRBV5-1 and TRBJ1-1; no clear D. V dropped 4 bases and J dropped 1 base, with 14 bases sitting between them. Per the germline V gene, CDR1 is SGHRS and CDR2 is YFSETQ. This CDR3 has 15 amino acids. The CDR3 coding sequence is TGCGCCAGCAGCACCGAGCCGCTGGGGAACACTGAAGCTTTCTTT. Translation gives CASSTEPLGNTEAFF.

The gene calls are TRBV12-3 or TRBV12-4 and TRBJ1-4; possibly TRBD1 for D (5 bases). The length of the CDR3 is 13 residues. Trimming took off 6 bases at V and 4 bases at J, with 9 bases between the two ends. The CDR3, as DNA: TGTGCCAGCAGGGGACGGAATAATGAAAAACTGTTTTTT. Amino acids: CASRGRNNEKLFF.